The clone carrying this T cell receptor (beta chain) appeared a single time. Its antigen is currently unknown. Time point indicated: week 5, during vaccination. Topical imiquimod accompanied each vaccine dose, which consisted of 300 ug of mutant IDH1 20-mer peptide. V gave up 1 base and J gave up 1 base, with 7 bases separating them. CDR1 and CDR2 from the germline V gene are SGHRS and YFSETQ. The CDR3 length is 14 residues. This record comes from a study of a mutant IDH1 vaccine in newly diagnosed glioma. Measured with immunoSEQ multiplex PCR; TCRdb has only the in-frame clones, and not every one. The sample carries nearly 55,000 clones, about 81% recorded once.

V and J are TRBV5-1 and TRBJ2-3; no firm D call. This clonotype originated in a man aged 25 to 40 with glioma. The input for sequencing was PBMCs, taken from a glioma patient whose treatment included an IDH1 peptide vaccine. The DNA for the CDR3 is TGCGCCAGCAGCTTGCTCGCGGGCACAGATACGCAGTATTTT. Its protein is CASSLLAGTDTQYF.